This passage covers 31 T cell receptor beta chains from one sample sequenced in a study of blood T cell repertoires in COVID-19. Measured with immunoSEQ multiplex PCR; TCRdb has only the in-frame clones, and not every one. The sample records 300,000 to 500,000 clones, 88% being singletons. Material: PBMCs or T cells enriched from blood (not recorded which). The receptors were gathered from a woman in her thirties with acute COVID-19.

The J gene is TRBJ2-5, the V gene TRBV10-2; no definite D call. Germline V lookup: CDR1 WSHSY, CDR2 SAAADI. V gave up 1 base and J gave up 5 bases, with 11 bases separating them. The CDR3 sequence is 14 residues long. CDR3 in amino acids: CASSELRVVETQYF. The CDR3 coding sequence is TGCGCCAGCAGTGAGTTGAGAGTGGTCGAGACCCAGTACTTC.

The rearrangement joins TRBV7-9 to TRBJ1-2, with D unresolved. This CDR3 spans 18 amino acids. Per the germline V gene, CDR1 is SEHNR and CDR2 is FQNEAQ (reference sequence). The V gene lost 0 bases and the J gene lost 2 bases, with 19 bases spanning the gap. The CDR3 DNA reads TGTGCCAGCAGCTTAGCGCAAACGGCGGGTCCTTGGAACTATGGCTACACCTTC. Encoded protein: CASSLAQTAGPWNYGYTF.

The rearrangement links TRBV14 to TRBJ2-3, with D possibly TRBD1 on 5 matching bases. The V gene's germline CDR1 is SGHDN and CDR2 FVKESK. The CDR3 covers 17 residues. V gave up 1 base and J gave up 1 base, with 15 bases separating them. CDR3 bases: TGTGCCAGCAGCCAAGCGGATTCTAGGGGTCGCACAGATACGCAGTATTTT. It codes for CASSQADSRGRTDTQYF.

CDR3 in DNA: TGTGCCAGCAGCCGACCCGAGGACAGTAGGAACACCGGGGAGCTGTTTTTT. It encodes CASSRPEDSRNTGELFF. This chain connects TRBV7-9 to TRBJ2-2, with D maybe TRBD1 (6 bases). Per the germline V gene, CDR1 is SEHNR and CDR2 is FQNEAQ (reference sequence). V was shortened by 5 bases and J by 1 base, with 17 bases between the two germline ends. This CDR3 is built from 17 residues.

The chain recombines TRBV7-3 with TRBJ2-6; D possibly corresponds to TRBD2 (6 bases). Germline V lookup: CDR1 SGHTA, CDR2 FQGTGA. The CDR3 totals 16 residues. The V end lost 3 bases, the J end lost 3 bases, and 12 bases lay between the germline ends. CDR3 sequence (DNA): TGTGCCAGCAGCTTCCTTAGGGGAGGTGGGGCCAACGTCCTGACTTTC. Translating gives CASSFLRGGGANVLTF.

This clone came up once. J is TRBJ2-7 and V is TRBV14, with D unresolved. The CDR3 spans 15 residues. CDR1 SGHDN and CDR2 FVKESK come from the germline V gene. Trimming pared 2 bases from V and 0 bases from J, leaving 11 bases between. The CDR3: CASSQYLVSSYEQYF. Here the CDR3 DNA reads TGTGCCAGCAGCCAATATCTGGTCAGCTCCTACGAGCAGTACTTC. Full variable domain (remainder filled in from reference TRBV14 and TRBJ2-7): EAGVTQFPSHSVIEKGQTVTLRCDPISGHDNLYWYRRVMGKEIKFLLHFVKESKQDESGMPNNRFLAERTGGTYSTLKVQPAELEDSGVYFCASSQYLVSSYEQYFGPGTRLTVT.

The chain recombines TRBV2 with TRBJ2-2; D perhaps matches TRBD1 (6 bases). Germline V gene data show CDR1 as SNHLY and CDR2 as FYNNEI. Trimming removed 7 bases from V and 6 bases from J, with 12 bases in between. This CDR3 region has 13 residues. CDR3 sequence (DNA): TGTGCCAGCAAGGGGCAGGGGTCCGGGGAGCTGTTTTTT. Its translation is CASKGQGSGELFF. Together with reference TRBV2 and TRBJ2-2, the CDR3 gives the full variable domain: EPEVTQTPSHQVTQMGQEVILRCVPISNHLYFYWYRQILGQKVEFLVSFYNNEISEKSEIFDDQFSVERPDGSNFTLKIRSTKLEDSAMYFCASKGQGSGELFFGEGSRLTVL.

J is TRBJ1-1 and V is TRBV28; the D is unclear. The V end was cut by 5 bases, the J end by 5 bases, with 15 bases between. This CDR3 is 14 amino acids long. The germline V gene encodes CDR1 MDHEN and CDR2 SYDVKM. The CDR3 loop is CASSLHRWETEAFF. The CDR3 DNA reads as TGTGCCAGCAGTCTACACCGATGGGAGACTGAAGCTTTCTTT.

Only one count was recorded for this clone. The J gene is TRBJ2-1, the V gene TRBV9; D unclear. Looked up from germline, CDR1 is SGDLS and CDR2 is YYNGEE. Between the trimmed V and J ends, which lost 0 bases and 7 bases, there was a span of 5 bases. This CDR3 is built from 12 residues. The CDR3 is CASSVGANEQFF. DNA for the CDR3: TGTGCCAGCAGCGTAGGCGCGAATGAGCAGTTCTTC. The full variable domain, completed using reference TRBV9 and TRBJ2-1, is DSGVTQTPKHLITATGQRVTLRCSPRSGDLSVYWYQQSLDQGLQFLIQYYNGEERAKGNILERFSAQQFPDLHSELNLSSLELGDSALYFCASSVGANEQFFGPGTRLTVL.

In this sample, this clone turned up a few times. The chain uses TRBV6-4 and TRBJ2-7; maybe TRBD1 (6 bases). CDR1 MRHNA and CDR2 SNTAGT come from the germline V gene. Trimming took off 4 bases at V and 7 bases at J, with 17 bases between the two ends. The CDR3 runs to 14 residues. The CDR3 protein is CASSVFYRAGEQYF. CDR3 DNA: TGTGCCAGCAGTGTCTTCTACAGGGCTGGTGAGCAGTACTTC.

The V and J genes are TRBV9 and TRBJ1-4; no definite D call. The germline gives CDR1 SGDLS, CDR2 YYNGEE. This CDR3 has 13 amino acids. Deletions cut 0 bases from V and 8 bases from J, with 8 bases between. Here the CDR3 reads CASSVDAGEKLFF. CDR3 DNA: TGTGCCAGCAGCGTAGATGCGGGGGAAAAACTGTTTTTT.

The chain carries TRBV2 and TRBJ1-5; D is possibly TRBD1 (6 bases). Trimming took 2 bases from V and 4 from J, leaving 15 bases between them. Germline loops: CDR1 SNHLY, CDR2 FYNNEI. This CDR3 has 16 residues. CDR3 sequence (DNA): TGTGCCAGCAGTGAATACGGGACACGGGGAAATCAGCCCCAGCATTTT. Translated, it gives CASSEYGTRGNQPQHF.

CDR3 DNA sequence: TGTGCCAGCAGCCCCAGGACAGGAAACTATGGCTACACCTTC. This translates into CASSPRTGNYGYTF. The rearrangement uses TRBV3-1 (or the pseudogene TRBV3-2) and TRBJ1-2, with 7 bases identical to TRBD1. Unmatched junction bases numbered 4, after V lost 4 bases and J lost 2 bases. The CDR3 is 14 residues long. Germline values: CDR1 LGHDT, CDR2 YNNKEL (reference sequence).

This clone was detected once. V and J are TRBV7-9 and TRBJ1-2; D uncertain. The ends were cut back, 5 bases at V and 4 bases at J, with 14 bases in the middle. This CDR3 is 14 amino acids long. Germline CDR1 reads SEHNR; CDR2 reads FQNEAQ (reference sequence). The CDR3 sequence is CASSPAEGTYGYTF. Here the CDR3 DNA reads TGTGCCAGCAGCCCTGCGGAGGGAACCTATGGCTACACCTTC.

J is TRBJ1-3 and V is TRBV27, with 7 nucleotides matching TRBD1. The CDR3 spans 16 residues. V trimming: 1 base; J trimming: 7 bases; junction bases outside the gene matches: 10. The germline V gene has CDR1 MNHEY and CDR2 SMNVEV (reference sequence). The CDR3 sequence is CASSLYGTAKPNTIYF. The DNA for the CDR3 is TGTGCCAGCAGTTTATACGGGACAGCCAAGCCTAACACCATATATTTT.

The gene calls are TRBV4-3 and TRBJ2-7, with 11 bases aligning to TRBD1. Germline assignment: CDR1 LGHNA and CDR2 YSLEER. The CDR3 consists of 15 residues. V dropped 3 bases and J dropped 7; count of bases not matched to a gene: 8. The CDR3 spells CASSHLGTGGREQYF. CDR3 bases: TGCGCCAGCAGCCACTTGGGGACAGGGGGACGAGAGCAGTACTTC.

The rearrangement joins TRBV30 to TRBJ2-2; 8 nucleotides agree with TRBD1. Unmatched junction bases numbered 6, after V lost 3 bases and J lost 6 bases. The CDR3 covers 14 residues. From germline, CDR1 is GTSNPN and CDR2 SVGIG (reference sequence). The CDR3 coding sequence is TGTGCCTGGAGAACCAGGGGGCGCGCCGGGGAGCTGTTTTTT. This codes for CAWRTRGRAGELFF.

This clone was observed once. This chain uses TRBV25-1 with TRBJ1-4; 8 positions agree with TRBD1. J was trimmed by 6 bases and V by 5 bases; bases with no gene match: 8. Germline-derived CDR1 and CDR2 are MGHDK and SYGVNS. The CDR3 length is 15 residues. CDR3 protein: CASSTRTGRHEKLFF. The CDR3 DNA is TGTGCCAGCAGTACGAGGACAGGGCGTCATGAAAAACTGTTTTTT.

The gene calls are TRBV5-5 and TRBJ1-2; 8 nucleotides agree with TRBD1. V was clipped by 0 bases and J by 1 base; unmatched bases: 8. The CDR3 length is 17 residues. Germline V lookup: CDR1 SGHKS, CDR2 YYEKEE (reference sequence). The CDR3 nucleotides are TGTGCCAGCAGCTTGGTTGGACAGGGAACCTTTAACTATGGCTACACCTTC. Its translation is CASSLVGQGTFNYGYTF. Supplemented by reference TRBV5-5 and TRBJ1-2, the full variable domain reads DAGVTQSPTHLIKTRGQQVTLRCSPISGHKSVSWYQQVLGQGPQFIFQYYEKEERGRGNFPDRFSARQFPNYSSELNVNALLLGDSALYLCASSLVGQGTFNYGYTFGSGTRLTVV.

This chain connects TRBV5-1 to TRBJ2-5, with a weak D call TRBD2 (5 bases). The CDR3 covers 14 residues. Germline V lookup: CDR1 SGHRS, CDR2 YFSETQ. V was clipped by 0 bases and J by 4 bases, with 10 bases between them. CDR3 nucleotide sequence: TGCGCCAGCAGCTTGGTGGCAGGACTAGAGACCCAGTACTTC. This sequence encodes CASSLVAGLETQYF.

The chain carries TRBV13 and TRBJ2-5; 8 nucleotides line up with TRBD2. The CDR3 sequence is 15 residues long. After removal of 4 bases from V and 5 bases from J, the junction contained 9 bases not matched to a gene. Per the germline V gene, CDR1 is PRHDT and CDR2 is FYEKMQ (reference sequence). CDR3 nucleotides: TGTGCCAGCAGCTCCGAGCGGGGGCAGAGGGAGACCCAGTACTTC. Protein product: CASSSERGQRETQYF.

The chain joins TRBV3-1 (or the pseudogene TRBV3-2) to TRBJ2-3, with a weak D call TRBD2 (5 bases). The germline V gene encodes CDR1 LGHDT and CDR2 YNNKEL (reference sequence). Trimming left V 5 bases short and J 4 bases short, with 16 bases between. The CDR3 length is 15 residues. The CDR3 here is CASSYGDLAADTQYF. CDR3 bases: TGTGCCAGCAGCTATGGCGACCTAGCTGCAGATACGCAGTATTTT.

The gene calls are TRBV9 and TRBJ2-2, with TRBD2 identical over 11 bases. With V trimmed by 4 bases and J by 0 bases, 8 bases remained unmatched. CDR3 size: 18 residues. Germline lookup yields CDR1 SGDLS and CDR2 YYNGEE. The CDR3 here is CASSPRTSGYTNTGELFF. The CDR3 DNA sequence: TGTGCCAGCAGCCCTCGGACTAGCGGGTACACGAACACCGGGGAGCTGTTTTTT.

This sequence joins TRBV19 and TRBJ2-3; 9 bases fit TRBD2. This CDR3 has 15 residues. Germline-derived CDR1 and CDR2 are LNHDA and SQIVND (reference sequence). Losses at the gene ends were 6 bases for V and 4 bases for J; bases not matched to a gene: 8. The CDR3 DNA sequence: TGTGCCAGTAGAATCGGCGGGGGGGCCGCAGATACGCAGTATTTT. The encoded protein is CASRIGGGAADTQYF. Full variable domain (outside the CDR3, taken from reference TRBV19 and TRBJ2-3): DGGITQSPKYLFRKEGQNVTLSCEQNLNHDAMYWYRQDPGQGLRLIYYSQIVNDFQKGDIAEGYSVSREKKESFPLTVTSAQKNPTAFYLCASRIGGGAADTQYFGPGTRLTVL.

The chain has TRBV7-6 and TRBJ2-7; D is unclear. Germline-derived CDR1 and CDR2 are SGHVS and FNYEAQ. Trimming pared 5 bases from V and 4 bases from J, leaving 9 bases between. This CDR3 has 12 amino acids. CDR3 loop: CASSENRYEQYF. The CDR3 DNA reads TGTGCCAGCAGCGAAAATAGATACGAGCAGTACTTC.

Concerning this clone itself: A junction boundary mismatches the germline segment, possibly from a read error. This rearrangement joins TRBV9 to TRBJ1-2; tentative D call: TRBD1 (6 bases). CDR3 size: 12 residues. Germline CDR1 and CDR2: SGDLS and YYNGEE. The CDR3 here is CASSPNGGRTAF. CDR3 sequence (DNA): TGTGCCAGCAGCCCAAACGGGGGGCGGACGGCCTTC. Based on the CDR3 plus reference TRBV9 and TRBJ1-2, the full variable domain is DSGVTQTPKHLITATGQRVTLRCSPRSGDLSVYWYQQSLDQGLQFLIQYYNGEERAKGNILERFSAQQFPDLHSELNLSSLELGDSALYFCASSPNGGRTAFGSGTRLTVV.

In DNA form, the CDR3 reads TGTGCCAGCAGCTCCAGGGTAGGGGGTAATGATGGCTACACCTTC. Translating it yields CASSSRVGGNDGYTF. The J gene is TRBJ1-2, the V gene TRBV27; tentatively, D is TRBD1 (6 bases). The V gene's germline CDR1 is MNHEY and CDR2 SMNVEV (reference sequence). V was cut by 6 bases and J by 6 bases, with 20 bases left in between. The CDR3 has 15 amino acids.

V usage is TRBV6-5 and J usage is TRBJ2-2, with D perhaps TRBD2 (6 bases). Germline loops: CDR1 MNHEY, CDR2 SVGAGI. Trimming shortened V by 6 bases and J by 1 base, and 9 bases separated the two germline ends. This CDR3 region has 14 residues. The CDR3 here is CASSIAVNTGELFF. The CDR3 DNA reads as TGTGCCAGCAGCATAGCGGTGAACACCGGGGAGCTGTTTTTT.

The chain carries TRBV23-1 and TRBJ1-6; D is uncertain. TRBV23-1 is marked as an open reading frame, function uncertain. V was shortened by 0 bases and J by 0 bases, with 9 bases between the two germline ends. The CDR3 spans 17 residues. CDR3 sequence reads: CASSQSAPSSYNSPLHF. CDR3 DNA sequence: TGCGCCAGCAGTCAATCAGCGCCTAGCTCCTATAATTCACCCCTCCACTTT.

The chain combines TRBV24-1 with TRBJ1-2, with D possibly TRBD1 on 6 matching bases. The V gene lost 2 bases and the J gene lost 1 base, with 16 bases spanning the gap. Germline CDR1 and CDR2: KGHDR and SFDVKD. This CDR3 comprises 17 residues. The CDR3 is CATSDSGQTVGNYGYTF. The CDR3 region has the DNA TGTGCCACCAGTGATTCGGGACAAACCGTGGGTAACTATGGCTACACCTTC.

This clone was counted a single time. This CDR3 reads CASSPGEDGRKAFF. The DNA for the CDR3 is TGCGCCAGCAGCCCAGGTGAGGACGGGAGAAAAGCTTTCTTT. The chain combines TRBV5-1 with TRBJ1-1; D gene uncertain. Germline values: CDR1 SGHRS, CDR2 YFSETQ. This CDR3 has 14 amino acids. V gave up 4 bases and J gave up 9 bases, with 19 bases separating them.